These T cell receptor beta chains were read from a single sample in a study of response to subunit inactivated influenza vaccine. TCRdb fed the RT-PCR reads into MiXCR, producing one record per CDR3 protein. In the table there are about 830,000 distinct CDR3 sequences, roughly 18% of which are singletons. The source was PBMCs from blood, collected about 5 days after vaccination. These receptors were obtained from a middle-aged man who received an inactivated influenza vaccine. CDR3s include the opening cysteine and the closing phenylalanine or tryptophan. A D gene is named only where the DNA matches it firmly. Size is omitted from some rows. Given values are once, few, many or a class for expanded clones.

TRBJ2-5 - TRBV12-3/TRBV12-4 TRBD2 CASSLIGLAQETQYF TGTGCCAGCAGTTTAATCGGACTAGCGCAAGAGACCCAGTACTTC
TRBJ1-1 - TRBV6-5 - CASSYRAAGLGEAFF TGTGCCAGCAGTTATAGGGCAGCGGGGTTGGGTGAAGCTTTCTTT
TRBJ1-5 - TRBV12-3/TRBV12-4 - CASSLSKGPQHF TGTGCCAGCAGTTTAAGCAAAGGCCCCCAGCATTTT
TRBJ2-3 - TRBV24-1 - CATSVSQNTDTQYF TGTGCCACCAGTGTTTCACAGAACACAGATACGCAGTATTTT
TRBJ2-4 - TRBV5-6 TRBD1 CASSRSRDRGGNIQYF TGTGCCAGCAGCCGGTCCCGGGACAGGGGCGGAAACATTCAGTACTTC
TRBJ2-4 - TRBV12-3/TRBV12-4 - CASTRAGSKNIQYF TGTGCCAGCACCCGGGCTGGGAGTAAAAACATTCAGTACTTC
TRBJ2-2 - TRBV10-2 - CASSVSGFGELFF TGCGCCAGCAGTGTTAGTGGTTTCGGGGAGCTGTTTTTT
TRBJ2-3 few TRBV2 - CASSGGFSDTQYF TGTGCCAGCAGTGGAGGTTTTTCAGATACGCAGTATTTT
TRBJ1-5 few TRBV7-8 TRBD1 CASSFLGQGFNQPQHF TGTGCCAGCAGCTTCCTGGGACAGGGGTTCAATCAGCCCCAGCATTTT
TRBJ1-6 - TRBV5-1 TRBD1 CASSRDSRDSPLHF TGCGCCAGCAGCCGGGACAGTAGGGATTCACCCCTCCACTTT